A selection of T cell receptor beta chains follows, all from one sample in a study of T cells after yellow fever vaccination. Each CDR3 protein gets one entry after TCRdb re-called the 5' RACE reads with MiXCR. The top ten clones hold roughly 18% of a sample with hundreds of thousands of distinct CDR3 sequences, approximately 10% of them seen once. Source: PBMCs, taken on the day of the first yellow fever vaccination. The source of these receptors is a man between 18 and 29 years old who received the YFV17D yellow fever vaccine. CDR3s include the opening cysteine and the closing phenylalanine or tryptophan. The D gene is left open where the match is weak. Clone sizes are given selectively: once, few, many, or a class where the clone is expanded.

j_gene: TRBJ1-5; abundance: few; len: 15; v_gene: TRBV10-2; d_gene: NA; CDR3nt: TGCGCCAGCAACTCTGATGGGGGGTCGATCAAGCCCCAGCATTTT; CDR3aa: CASNSDGGSIKPQHF
j_gene: TRBJ2-1; abundance: few; len: 17; v_gene: TRBV7-2; d_gene: TRBD2; CDR3nt: TGTGCCAGCAGCTTAGCTAGCGGGGCCCTTAAGTACAATGAGCAGTTCTTC; CDR3aa: CASSLASGALKYNEQFF
j_gene: TRBJ1-1; abundance: NA; len: 13; v_gene: TRBV20-1; d_gene: NA; CDR3nt: TGCAGTGCTAGGGCAGGGCTAGCAACTGAAGCTTTCTTT; CDR3aa: CSARAGLATEAFF
j_gene: TRBJ1-1; abundance: few; len: 13; v_gene: TRBV10-3; d_gene: NA; CDR3nt: TGTGCCATCATGGAGACCCGCGACACTGAAGCTTTCTTT; CDR3aa: CAIMETRDTEAFF
j_gene: TRBJ2-7; abundance: NA; len: 14; v_gene: TRBV5-1; d_gene: TRBD2; CDR3nt: TGCGCCAGCAGGAGGACTAGCGGGGCTCAGGAGCAGTACTTC; CDR3aa: CASRRTSGAQEQYF
j_gene: TRBJ2-1; abundance: few; len: 14; v_gene: TRBV5-1; d_gene: NA; CDR3nt: TGCGCCAGCAGCTTGGGATTCCGAGGGAATGAGCAGTTCTTC; CDR3aa: CASSLGFRGNEQFF
j_gene: TRBJ2-2; abundance: NA; len: 14; v_gene: TRBV4-1; d_gene: TRBD1; CDR3nt: TGCGCCAGCAGCTCCTCACAGGGGTTCGGGGAGCTGTTTTTT; CDR3aa: CASSSSQGFGELFF
j_gene: TRBJ1-4; abundance: few; len: 16; v_gene: TRBV4-1; d_gene: TRBD1; CDR3nt: TGCGCCAGCAGCCAGAACTCCGGGACAGTTGTTGAAAAACTGTTTTTT; CDR3aa: CASSQNSGTVVEKLFF
j_gene: TRBJ1-4; abundance: NA; len: 13; v_gene: TRBV19; d_gene: NA; CDR3nt: TGTGCCAGTAGTCCCCCGTCCAATGAAAAACTGTTTTTT; CDR3aa: CASSPPSNEKLFF
j_gene: TRBJ2-3; abundance: NA; len: 14; v_gene: TRBV25-1; d_gene: NA; CDR3nt: TGTGCCAGCAGTGAGCCCGGTGGCACAGATACGCAGTATTTT; CDR3aa: CASSEPGGTDTQYF
j_gene: TRBJ1-1; abundance: NA; len: 13; v_gene: TRBV12-3/TRBV12-4; d_gene: NA; CDR3nt: TGTGCCAGCAGTGCGGGGGACTCCACTGAAGCTTTCTTT; CDR3aa: CASSAGDSTEAFF
j_gene: TRBJ2-1; abundance: NA; len: 14; v_gene: TRBV18; d_gene: NA; CDR3nt: TGTGCCAGCTCCCTAGCGAAGTCCTACAATGAGCAGTTCTTC; CDR3aa: CASSLAKSYNEQFF
j_gene: TRBJ1-4; abundance: NA; len: 14; v_gene: TRBV7-6; d_gene: NA; CDR3nt: TGTGCCAGCAGCTTGGGGGGCGGGTACGAAAAACTGTTTTTT; CDR3aa: CASSLGGGYEKLFF
j_gene: TRBJ1-3; abundance: NA; len: 15; v_gene: TRBV6-5; d_gene: NA; CDR3nt: TGTGCCAGCAGTTATTCGGCGGCTACCGGAAACACCATATATTTT; CDR3aa: CASSYSAATGNTIYF
j_gene: TRBJ2-5; abundance: NA; len: 15; v_gene: TRBV4-1; d_gene: NA; CDR3nt: TGCGCCAGCAGCCAAGTCCCAGGGAACCAAGAGACCCAGTACTTC; CDR3aa: CASSQVPGNQETQYF
j_gene: TRBJ1-5; abundance: few; len: 15; v_gene: TRBV7-9; d_gene: NA; CDR3nt: TGTGCCAGCAGCTTAGGCGACAGACCCAATCAGCCCCAGCATTTT; CDR3aa: CASSLGDRPNQPQHF
j_gene: TRBJ2-1; abundance: few; len: 14; v_gene: TRBV3-1; d_gene: TRBD2; CDR3nt: TGTGCCAGCAGGTCTAGCGGGAGTCACAATGAGCAGTTCTTC; CDR3aa: CASRSSGSHNEQFF
j_gene: TRBJ1-4; abundance: NA; len: 13; v_gene: TRBV25-1; d_gene: NA; CDR3nt: TGTGCCAGCAGTGAATCGGTGCAGAGGGCACTGTTTTTT; CDR3aa: CASSESVQRALFF
j_gene: TRBJ2-2; abundance: NA; len: 16; v_gene: TRBV5-1; d_gene: TRBD1; CDR3nt: TGCGCCAGCAGCCTAGGACAGGGGACGAACACCGGGGAGCTGTTTTTT; CDR3aa: CASSLGQGTNTGELFF
j_gene: TRBJ1-2; abundance: many; len: 15; v_gene: TRBV5-4; d_gene: NA; CDR3nt: TGTGCCAGCAGCTTAGACAGGAGGGGAACCAAGGGCTACACCTTC; CDR3aa: CASSLDRRGTKGYTF
j_gene: TRBJ2-5; abundance: few; len: 13; v_gene: TRBV6-1; d_gene: NA; CDR3nt: TGTGCCAGCAGTGAAACTCTTTCGGGGGCCCAGTACTTC; CDR3aa: CASSETLSGAQYF
j_gene: TRBJ1-2; abundance: few; len: 14; v_gene: TRBV5-1; d_gene: NA; CDR3nt: TGCGCCACCGGCCTCGACAGTCCTAACTATGGCTACACCTTC; CDR3aa: CATGLDSPNYGYTF
j_gene: TRBJ1-2; abundance: few; len: 13; v_gene: TRBV7-9; d_gene: NA; CDR3nt: TGTGCCAGCAGCCCCCCTACTATGCAGGGCTACACCTTC; CDR3aa: CASSPPTMQGYTF
j_gene: TRBJ1-5; abundance: few; len: 14; v_gene: TRBV19; d_gene: NA; CDR3nt: TGTGCCAGCAGCCGACAATATAGCAATCAGCCCCAGCATTTT; CDR3aa: CASSRQYSNQPQHF
j_gene: TRBJ2-2; abundance: NA; len: 15; v_gene: TRBV7-2; d_gene: NA; CDR3nt: TGTGCCAGCAGCCGCGTAACAGGGCACACCGGGGAGCTGTTTTTT; CDR3aa: CASSRVTGHTGELFF
j_gene: TRBJ2-2; abundance: many; len: 15; v_gene: TRBV7-2; d_gene: TRBD1; CDR3nt: TGTGCCAGCAGCCTTTACAGGGGGAACACCGGGGAGCTGTTTTTT; CDR3aa: CASSLYRGNTGELFF
j_gene: TRBJ2-7; abundance: few; len: 13; v_gene: TRBV7-8; d_gene: NA; CDR3nt: TGTGCCAGCAGCCAGCCCTCCAGGGTTCAGCAGTACTTC; CDR3aa: CASSQPSRVQQYF
j_gene: TRBJ2-1; abundance: few; len: 13; v_gene: TRBV6-6; d_gene: TRBD1; CDR3nt: TGTGCCAGCAGCCCCGGGACAGTAATACGGCAGTTCTTC; CDR3aa: CASSPGTVIRQFF
j_gene: TRBJ2-7; abundance: few; len: 13; v_gene: TRBV5-1; d_gene: NA; CDR3nt: TGCGCCAGCAGTGGCCAGGGAACGGACGAGCAGTACTTC; CDR3aa: CASSGQGTDEQYF
j_gene: TRBJ1-4; abundance: few; len: 17; v_gene: TRBV4-1; d_gene: TRBD1; CDR3nt: TGCGCCAGCAGCCGAAGGGCGGGACAGGGGGCCGGTGAAAAACTGTTTTTT; CDR3aa: CASSRRAGQGAGEKLFF
j_gene: TRBJ1-2; abundance: few; len: 13; v_gene: TRBV12-3/TRBV12-4; d_gene: NA; CDR3nt: TGTGCCAGCAGTTTGCAGGGAGAAACTGGCTACACCTTC; CDR3aa: CASSLQGETGYTF
j_gene: TRBJ2-1; abundance: NA; len: 14; v_gene: TRBV3-1; d_gene: TRBD2; CDR3nt: TGTGCCAGCAGCCACAGGGGACTAGCCGATGAGCAGTTCTTC; CDR3aa: CASSHRGLADEQFF
j_gene: TRBJ2-3; abundance: many; len: 16; v_gene: TRBV4-1; d_gene: TRBD2; CDR3nt: TGCGCCAGCAGCCAACGTTTAGCGGGGGGCACAGATACGCAGTATTTT; CDR3aa: CASSQRLAGGTDTQYF
j_gene: TRBJ2-1; abundance: many; len: 16; v_gene: TRBV5-6; d_gene: TRBD2; CDR3nt: TGTGCCGGAACTAGCGGGGGCCCTTTCTCCTACAATGAGCAGTTCTTC; CDR3aa: CAGTSGGPFSYNEQFF
j_gene: TRBJ1-1; abundance: few; len: 14; v_gene: TRBV6-4; d_gene: TRBD1; CDR3nt: TGTGCCAGCAGTCGACAGGGGGGGAGCACTGAAGCTTTCTTT; CDR3aa: CASSRQGGSTEAFF
j_gene: TRBJ2-2; abundance: NA; len: 15; v_gene: TRBV9; d_gene: TRBD1; CDR3nt: TGTGCCAGCAGCGTAGTCGGGACAGGGAGCGGGGAGCTGTTTTTT; CDR3aa: CASSVVGTGSGELFF
j_gene: TRBJ2-4; abundance: few; len: 14; v_gene: TRBV30; d_gene: TRBD2; CDR3nt: TGTGCCTGGAGTAGGGGGACTAGCAGTGACATTCAGTACTTC; CDR3aa: CAWSRGTSSDIQYF
j_gene: TRBJ2-2; abundance: NA; len: 18; v_gene: TRBV7-3; d_gene: NA; CDR3nt: TGTGCCAGCAGCTTAAGTGGCGGCCGGGAAGCGAACACCGGGGAGCTGTTTTTT; CDR3aa: CASSLSGGREANTGELFF
j_gene: TRBJ2-1; abundance: few; len: 14; v_gene: TRBV25-1; d_gene: NA; CDR3nt: TGTGCCAGCAGCGAACGGACCACCGGGCCTGAGCAGTTCTTC; CDR3aa: CASSERTTGPEQFF
j_gene: TRBJ2-4; abundance: many; len: 15; v_gene: TRBV7-9; d_gene: TRBD1; CDR3nt: TGTGCCAGCACCCGTAAACAGGGGGGAATGGGCATTCAGTACTTC; CDR3aa: CASTRKQGGMGIQYF
j_gene: TRBJ1-6; abundance: few; len: 16; v_gene: TRBV18; d_gene: TRBD1; CDR3nt: TGTGCCAGCTCACGGAACAGGGGTTCCGATAATTCACCCCTCCACTTT; CDR3aa: CASSRNRGSDNSPLHF
j_gene: TRBJ2-7; abundance: NA; len: 16; v_gene: TRBV7-6; d_gene: TRBD2; CDR3nt: TGTGCCAGCAGCTTGGGAACTAGCGGGGCTACCTACGAGCAGTACTTC; CDR3aa: CASSLGTSGATYEQYF
j_gene: TRBJ2-4; abundance: many; len: 14; v_gene: TRBV7-8; d_gene: NA; CDR3nt: TGTGCCAGCAGCTTAGGTCGGACTTCTAACATTCAGTACTTC; CDR3aa: CASSLGRTSNIQYF
j_gene: TRBJ1-4; abundance: few; len: 15; v_gene: TRBV5-1; d_gene: TRBD1; CDR3nt: TGCGCCAGCAGCTTGGCCTCGACAGGGGGTGAAAAACTGTTTTTT; CDR3aa: CASSLASTGGEKLFF
j_gene: TRBJ1-2; abundance: many; len: 13; v_gene: TRBV7-2; d_gene: NA; CDR3nt: TGTGCCAGCAGCTTAGGCGAGAACTATGGCTACACCTTC; CDR3aa: CASSLGENYGYTF
j_gene: TRBJ2-6; abundance: NA; len: 16; v_gene: TRBV27; d_gene: NA; CDR3nt: TGTGCCAGCAGGAGGGGGGGCCCCTCCGGGGCCAACGTCCTGACTTTC; CDR3aa: CASRRGGPSGANVLTF
j_gene: TRBJ2-5; abundance: few; len: 16; v_gene: TRBV4-2; d_gene: NA; CDR3nt: TGTGCCAGCAGCCAAAGTACGAGCTGGGGCCAAGAGACCCAGTACTTC; CDR3aa: CASSQSTSWGQETQYF
j_gene: TRBJ2-3; abundance: many; len: 15; v_gene: TRBV7-2; d_gene: NA; CDR3nt: TGTGCCAGCAGTCCGTACGGAGCGGGTGGAGATACGCAGTATTTT; CDR3aa: CASSPYGAGGDTQYF
j_gene: TRBJ1-6; abundance: NA; len: 14; v_gene: TRBV12-3/TRBV12-4; d_gene: NA; CDR3nt: TGTGCCAGCAGTTTCAGTCAGACCTATTCACCCCTCCACTTT; CDR3aa: CASSFSQTYSPLHF
j_gene: TRBJ2-1; abundance: NA; len: 14; v_gene: TRBV12-3/TRBV12-4; d_gene: NA; CDR3nt: TGTGCCAGCAGGGAAGGGAGCACCTACAATGAGCAGTTCTTC; CDR3aa: CASREGSTYNEQFF
j_gene: TRBJ2-5; abundance: few; len: 15; v_gene: TRBV7-3; d_gene: NA; CDR3nt: TGTGCCAGCAGCTTAATTGCAGCGGGCCAAGAGACCCAGTACTTC; CDR3aa: CASSLIAAGQETQYF